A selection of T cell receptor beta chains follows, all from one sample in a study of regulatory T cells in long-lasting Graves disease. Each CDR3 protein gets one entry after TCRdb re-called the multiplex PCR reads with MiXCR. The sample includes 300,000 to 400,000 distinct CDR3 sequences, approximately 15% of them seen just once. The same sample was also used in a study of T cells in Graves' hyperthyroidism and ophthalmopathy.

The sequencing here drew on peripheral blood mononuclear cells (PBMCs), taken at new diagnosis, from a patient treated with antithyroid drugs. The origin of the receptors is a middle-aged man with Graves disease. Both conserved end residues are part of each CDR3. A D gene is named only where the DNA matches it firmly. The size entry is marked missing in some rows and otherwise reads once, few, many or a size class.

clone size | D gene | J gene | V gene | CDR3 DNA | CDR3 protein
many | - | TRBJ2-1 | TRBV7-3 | TGTGCCAGCAGCTTAAGGCGTCTAGGTGAGCAGTTCTTC | CASSLRRLGEQFF
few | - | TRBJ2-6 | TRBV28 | TGTGCCAGCAGTTTTAGTAGCTCTGGGGCCAGCGTCCTGACTTTC | CASSFSSSGASVLTF
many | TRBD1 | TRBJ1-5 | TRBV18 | TGTGCCAGCTCACCTTACGGACAGGCTAGCAATCAGCCCCAGCATTTT | CASSPYGQASNQPQHF
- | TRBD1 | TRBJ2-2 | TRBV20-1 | TGCAGTGCCATATGGACAGGGGGTAACACCGGGGAGCTGTTTTTT | CSAIWTGGNTGELFF
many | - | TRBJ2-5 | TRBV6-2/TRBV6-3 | TGTGCCAGCAGACCCGTCAGTACGGGGCGGCGAGAGACCCAGTACTTC | CASRPVSTGRRETQYF
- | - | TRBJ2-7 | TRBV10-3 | TGTGCCATCACCCCGGGATTCGCCTCCTACGAGCAGTACTTC | CAITPGFASYEQYF
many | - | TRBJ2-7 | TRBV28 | TGTGCCAGCAGTTTCCAGAGGTACGAGCAGTACTTC | CASSFQRYEQYF
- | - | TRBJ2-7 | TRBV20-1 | TGCAGTGCCAGCTTGACTAGACTGGGCGAGCAGTACTTC | CSASLTRLGEQYF
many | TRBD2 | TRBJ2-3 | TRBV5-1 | TGCGCCAGCAGCGGCGGGGGGAACACAGATACGCAGTATTTT | CASSGGGNTDTQYF
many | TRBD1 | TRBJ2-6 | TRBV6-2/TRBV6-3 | TGTGCCAGCAGTTGGACAGGGGGCTCTGGGGCCAACGTCCTGACTTTC | CASSWTGGSGANVLTF
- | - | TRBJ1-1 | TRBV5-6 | TGTGCCAGCAGCCCCCGACAGCTTCCTGGTGAAGCTTTCTTT | CASSPRQLPGEAFF
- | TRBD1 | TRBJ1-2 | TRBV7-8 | TGTGCCAGCAGCGGGGACAGGGCCTATGGCTACACCTTC | CASSGDRAYGYTF
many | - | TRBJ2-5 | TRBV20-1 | TGCAGTGCTAGACAGGGTGGAGAGACCCAGTACTTC | CSARQGGETQYF
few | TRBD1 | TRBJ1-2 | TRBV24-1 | TGTGCCACCAGTGGCGGGACAGCTTATGGCTACACCTTC | CATSGGTAYGYTF
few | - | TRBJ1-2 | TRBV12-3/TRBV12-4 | TGTGCCAGCAGTTTTTTCCCGGGGGGCTACACCTTC | CASSFFPGGYTF
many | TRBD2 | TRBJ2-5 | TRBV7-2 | TGTGCCAGCAGCTTACCCCCTGGGACTAGCGGACTTCAAGAGACCCAGTACTTC | CASSLPPGTSGLQETQYF
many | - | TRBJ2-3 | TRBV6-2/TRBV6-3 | TGTGCCAGCAGTGATATCCTGGGTCGCACAGATACGCAGTATTTT | CASSDILGRTDTQYF
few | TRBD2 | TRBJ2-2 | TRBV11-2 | TGTGCCAGCAGCGGGACTAGCGGGGTCGGGGAGCTGTTTTTT | CASSGTSGVGELFF
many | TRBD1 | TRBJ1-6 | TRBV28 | TGTGCCCTAAGCAGGGGGCTTAATTCACCCCTCCACTTT | CALSRGLNSPLHF
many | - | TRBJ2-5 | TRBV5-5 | TGTGCCAGCAGCTCCCCCGAGGGGTGGGAGACCCAGTACTTC | CASSSPEGWETQYF
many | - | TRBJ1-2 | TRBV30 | TGTGCCTGGAGTCTCACAGGGCTGGAGGGCTACACCTTC | CAWSLTGLEGYTF
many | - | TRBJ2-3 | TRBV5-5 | TGTGCCAGCAGCCTCAGGTCTAGCACAGATACGCAGTATTTT | CASSLRSSTDTQYF
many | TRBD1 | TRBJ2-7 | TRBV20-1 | TGCAGTGCTAGAGATCTGACAGGGGTCTCCTACGAGCAGTACTTC | CSARDLTGVSYEQYF
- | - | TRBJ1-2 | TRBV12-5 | TGTGCTAGTGGTAGAGGACAGACTAACTATGGCTACACCTTC | CASGRGQTNYGYTF
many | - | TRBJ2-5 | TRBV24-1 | TGTGCCACCAGTGGAGTAGGACAGGGGCAAGCGGGAGGGCTTATCGAGACCCAGTACTTC | CATSGVGQGQAGGLIETQYF
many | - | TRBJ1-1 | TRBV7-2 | TGTGCCAGCAGCCCAGACAGATATGAAGCTTTCTTT | CASSPDRYEAFF
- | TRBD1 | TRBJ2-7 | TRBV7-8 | TGTGCCAGCAGCTCTCCAGGGGGCGCCTACGAGCAGTACTTC | CASSSPGGAYEQYF
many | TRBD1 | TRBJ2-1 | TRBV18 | TGTGCCAGCTCACCTTGGACAGGCAGGAATGAGCAGTTCTTC | CASSPWTGRNEQFF
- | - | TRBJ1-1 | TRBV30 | TGTGCCTGGAAAGGGGCCCCCCTGAACACTGAAGCTTTCTTT | CAWKGAPLNTEAFF
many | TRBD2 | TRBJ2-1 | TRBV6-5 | TGTGCCAGCAGTTACCAGCCACAGCGGGGGGGCCGACGGAACAATGAGCAGTTCTTC | CASSYQPQRGGRRNNEQFF
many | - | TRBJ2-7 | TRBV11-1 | TGTGCCAGCAGTTCGAAGACAGGCTTCTACGAGCAGTACTTC | CASSSKTGFYEQYF
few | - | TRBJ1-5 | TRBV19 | TGTGCCAGTAGTCCGTCCTCCTTGGAGCCCCAGCATTTT | CASSPSSLEPQHF
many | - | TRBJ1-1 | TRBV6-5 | TGTGCCAGCAGTTTAGGTGCCACCCAGAACACTGAAGCTTTCTTT | CASSLGATQNTEAFF
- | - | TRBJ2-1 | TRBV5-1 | TGCGCCAGCAGCTTGCCCGGGGGAGATGAGCAGTTCTTC | CASSLPGGDEQFF
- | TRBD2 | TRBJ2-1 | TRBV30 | TGTGCCTGCAGCGGGGGAGTACAGTTCTTC | CACSGGVQFF
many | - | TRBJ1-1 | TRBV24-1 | TGTGCCACCAGTGATTTTGCGGCTAATGAAGCTTTCTTT | CATSDFAANEAFF
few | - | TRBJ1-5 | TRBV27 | TGTGCCAGCAGGAAGTATCCCCAGCAGGGGCCAGGGAGCAATCAGCCCCAGCATTTT | CASRKYPQQGPGSNQPQHF
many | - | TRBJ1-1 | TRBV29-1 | TGCAGCGGAGGAAAGAACACTGAAGCTTTCTTT | CSGGKNTEAFF
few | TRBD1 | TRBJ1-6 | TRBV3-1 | TGTGCCAGCAGCCAATCACAGGGGAATTCACCCCTCCACTTT | CASSQSQGNSPLHF
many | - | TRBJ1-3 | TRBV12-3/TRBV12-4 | TGTGCCAGCACCGACCGTTCGGTCTTCCTGGGCCCCCGCTCTGGAAACACCATATATTTT | CASTDRSVFLGPRSGNTIYF
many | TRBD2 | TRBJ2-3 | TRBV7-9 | TGTGCCAGCAGCTTTGCCATAGCGGGGCGAGGAGATACGCAGTATTTT | CASSFAIAGRGDTQYF
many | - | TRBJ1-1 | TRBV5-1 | TGCGCCAGCGGCTCCGGGGGGAACACTGAAGCTTTCTTT | CASGSGGNTEAFF
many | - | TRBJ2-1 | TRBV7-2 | TGTGCCAGCAGCTTCCCTGGGGGACTCTACAATGAGCAGTTCTTC | CASSFPGGLYNEQFF
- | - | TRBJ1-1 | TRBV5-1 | TGCGCCAGCAGCTTGGACAGGGTTTACACTGAAGCTTTCTTT | CASSLDRVYTEAFF
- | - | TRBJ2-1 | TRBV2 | TGTGCCAGCAGTGATTCAGGATTCAATGAGCAATTCTTC | CASSDSGFNEQFF
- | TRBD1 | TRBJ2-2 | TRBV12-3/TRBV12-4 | TGTGCCAGCAGTCAAGGGGGCTGGGTAAACACCGGGGAGCTGTTTTTT | CASSQGGWVNTGELFF
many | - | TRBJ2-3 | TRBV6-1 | TGTGCCAGCAGTGAAGGTCTGTCGGGGAATACGCAGTATTTT | CASSEGLSGNTQYF
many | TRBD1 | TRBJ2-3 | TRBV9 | TGTGCCAGCAGCGTCGGACAGGGTACAGATACGCAGTATTTT | CASSVGQGTDTQYF
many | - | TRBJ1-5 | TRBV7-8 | TGTGCCAGCAGCTCAGACCAGGAATCGCCCCAGCATTTT | CASSSDQESPQHF
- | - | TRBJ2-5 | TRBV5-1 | TGCGCCAGCAGCTTGGGGTCGGGGACCCAGTACTTC | CASSLGSGTQYF
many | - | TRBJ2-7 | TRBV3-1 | TGTGCCAGCAGCCAGAGGACAGGTTTGGGGGGGTACGAGCAGTACTTC | CASSQRTGLGGYEQYF
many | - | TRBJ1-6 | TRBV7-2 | TGTGCCAGCAGCTTACAGGGGATGGAATCACCCCTCCACTTT | CASSLQGMESPLHF